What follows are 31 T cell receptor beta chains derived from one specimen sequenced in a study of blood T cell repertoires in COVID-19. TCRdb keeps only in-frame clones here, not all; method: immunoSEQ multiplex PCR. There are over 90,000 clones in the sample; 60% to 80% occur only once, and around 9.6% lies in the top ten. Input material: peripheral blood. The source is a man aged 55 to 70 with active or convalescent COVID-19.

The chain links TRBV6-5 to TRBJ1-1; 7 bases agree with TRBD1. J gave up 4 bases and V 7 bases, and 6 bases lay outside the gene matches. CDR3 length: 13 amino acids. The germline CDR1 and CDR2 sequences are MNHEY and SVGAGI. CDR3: CASNPRDSTEAFF. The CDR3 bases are TGTGCCAGCAACCCCAGGGACAGCACTGAAGCTTTCTTT.

This CDR3 is CASSLLAGGINEQFF. The CDR3 DNA reads TGTGCCAGCAGCCTACTAGCGGGAGGAATCAATGAGCAGTTCTTC. This chain links TRBV7-8 with TRBJ2-1, with 12 bases matching TRBD2. Trimming took 5 bases from V and 6 from J; bases not matched to a gene: 5. The germline CDR1 and CDR2 sequences are SGHVS and FQNEAQ. The CDR3 spans 15 residues.

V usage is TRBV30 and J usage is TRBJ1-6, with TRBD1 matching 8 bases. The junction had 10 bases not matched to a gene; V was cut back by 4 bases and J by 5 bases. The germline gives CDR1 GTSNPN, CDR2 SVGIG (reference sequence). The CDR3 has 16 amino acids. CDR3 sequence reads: CAWISGTGRNNSPLHF. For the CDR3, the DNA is TGTGCCTGGATCTCCGGGACAGGACGTAATAATTCACCCCTCCACTTT.

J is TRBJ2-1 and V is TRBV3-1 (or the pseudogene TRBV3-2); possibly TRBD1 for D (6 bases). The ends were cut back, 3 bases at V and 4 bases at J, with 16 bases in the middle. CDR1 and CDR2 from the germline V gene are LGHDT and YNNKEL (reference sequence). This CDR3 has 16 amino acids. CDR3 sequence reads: CASSHPPGGPYNEQFF. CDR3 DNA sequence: TGTGCCAGCAGCCACCCCCCTGGGGGCCCTTACAATGAGCAGTTCTTC.

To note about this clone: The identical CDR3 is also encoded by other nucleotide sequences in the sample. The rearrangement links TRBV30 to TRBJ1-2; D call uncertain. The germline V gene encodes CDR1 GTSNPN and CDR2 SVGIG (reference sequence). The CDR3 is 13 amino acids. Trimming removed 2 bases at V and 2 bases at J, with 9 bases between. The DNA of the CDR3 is TGTGCCTGGAGTCTCGGGATCAACTATGGCTACACCTTC. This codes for CAWSLGINYGYTF.

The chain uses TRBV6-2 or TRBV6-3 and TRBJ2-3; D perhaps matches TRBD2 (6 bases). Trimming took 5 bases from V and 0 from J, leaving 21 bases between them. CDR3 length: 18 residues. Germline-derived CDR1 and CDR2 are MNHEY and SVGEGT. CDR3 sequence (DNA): TGTGCCAGCAGTAACGGTTTGTGGACTACCGATAGCACAGATACGCAGTATTTT. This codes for CASSNGLWTTDSTDTQYF.

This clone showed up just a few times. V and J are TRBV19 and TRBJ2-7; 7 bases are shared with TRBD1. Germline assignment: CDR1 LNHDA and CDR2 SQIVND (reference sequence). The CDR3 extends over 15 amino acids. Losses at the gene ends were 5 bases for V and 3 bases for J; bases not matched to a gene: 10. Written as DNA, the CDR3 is TGTGCCAGTAGTCTTCACGGACAGGCTGGCTACGAGCAGTACTTC. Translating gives CASSLHGQAGYEQYF.

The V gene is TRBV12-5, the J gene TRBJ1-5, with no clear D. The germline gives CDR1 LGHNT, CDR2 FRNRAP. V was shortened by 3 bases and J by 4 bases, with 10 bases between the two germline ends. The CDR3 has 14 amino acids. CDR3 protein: CASGLDLRNQPQHF. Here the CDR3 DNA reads TGTGCTAGTGGTTTAGATTTGAGGAATCAGCCCCAGCATTTT.

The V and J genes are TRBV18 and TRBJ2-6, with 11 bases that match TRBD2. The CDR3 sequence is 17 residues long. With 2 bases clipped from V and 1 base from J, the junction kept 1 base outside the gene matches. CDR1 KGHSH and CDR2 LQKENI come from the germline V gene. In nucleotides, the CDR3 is TGTGCCAGCTCACCAGTAGCGGGAGGGTCTGGGGCCAACGTCCTGACTTTC. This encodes CASSPVAGGSGANVLTF. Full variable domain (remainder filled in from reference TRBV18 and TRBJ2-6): NAGVMQNPRHLVRRRGQEARLRCSPMKGHSHVYWYRQLPEEGLKFMVYLQKENIIDESGMPKERFSAEFPKEGPSILRIQQVVRGDSAAYFCASSPVAGGSGANVLTFGAGSRLTVL.

The CDR3 DNA reads as TGTGCCACCAGTGGAAATAGCGGGAGGGCAAGGACCGGGGAGCTGTTTTTT. This encodes CATSGNSGRARTGELFF. The rearrangement joins TRBV24-1 to TRBJ2-2; 11 nucleotides line up with TRBD2. The CDR3 covers 17 residues. V lost 5 bases to trimming and J lost 5 bases; unmatched junction nucleotides: 9. CDR1 KGHDR and CDR2 SFDVKD come from the germline V gene.

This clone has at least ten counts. CDR3 sequence (DNA): TGTGCCAGCAGCCCCGGGCCGTTGCCAGGGGAGACCCAGTACTTC. Translated, it gives CASSPGPLPGETQYF. This chain links TRBV9 with TRBJ2-5, with a weak D call TRBD1 (5 bases). The ends were cut back, 4 bases at V and 5 bases at J, with 18 bases in the middle. There are 15 residues in the CDR3. Germline CDR1 is SGDLS and CDR2 is YYNGEE. The full variable domain, rest sourced from reference TRBV9 and TRBJ2-5, is DSGVTQTPKHLITATGQRVTLRCSPRSGDLSVYWYQQSLDQGLQFLIQYYNGEERAKGNILERFSAQQFPDLHSELNLSSLELGDSALYFCASSPGPLPGETQYFGPGTRLLVL.

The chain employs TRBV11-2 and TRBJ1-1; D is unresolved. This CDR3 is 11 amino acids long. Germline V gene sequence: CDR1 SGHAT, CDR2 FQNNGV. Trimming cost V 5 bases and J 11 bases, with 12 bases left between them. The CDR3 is CASSERLVAFF. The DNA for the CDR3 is TGTGCCAGCAGCGAGAGGTTGGTGGCTTTCTTT.

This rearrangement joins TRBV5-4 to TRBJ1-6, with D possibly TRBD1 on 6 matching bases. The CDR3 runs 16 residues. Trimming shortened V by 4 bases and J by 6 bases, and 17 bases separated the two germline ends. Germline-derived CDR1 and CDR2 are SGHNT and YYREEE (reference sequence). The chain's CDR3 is CASSRAGTTVNSPLHF. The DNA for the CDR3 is TGTGCCAGCAGCCGCGCCGGGACAACGGTTAATTCACCCCTCCACTTT. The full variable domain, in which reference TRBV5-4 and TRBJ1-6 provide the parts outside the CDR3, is ETGVTQSPTHLIKTRGQQVTLRCSSQSGHNTVSWYQQALGQGPQFIFQYYREEENGRGNFPPRFSGLQFPNYSSELNVNALELDDSALYLCASSRAGTTVNSPLHFGNGTRLTVT.

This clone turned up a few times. CDR3 sequence reads: CASSSGTGDYGYTF. CDR3 sequence (DNA): TGCGCCAGCAGCTCCGGGACAGGGGACTATGGCTACACCTTC. The gene calls are TRBV5-1 and TRBJ1-2; TRBD1 aligns across 10 bases. With V trimmed by 3 bases and J by 3 bases, 2 bases remained unmatched. Germline V gene sequence: CDR1 SGHRS, CDR2 YFSETQ. This CDR3 contains 14 residues.

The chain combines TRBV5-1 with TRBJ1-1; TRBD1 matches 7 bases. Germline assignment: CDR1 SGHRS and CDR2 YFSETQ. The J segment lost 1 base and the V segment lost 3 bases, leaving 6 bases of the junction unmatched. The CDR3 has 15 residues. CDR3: CASSSRTGSNTEAFF. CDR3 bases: TGCGCCAGCAGCTCCAGGACAGGATCGAACACTGAAGCTTTCTTT.

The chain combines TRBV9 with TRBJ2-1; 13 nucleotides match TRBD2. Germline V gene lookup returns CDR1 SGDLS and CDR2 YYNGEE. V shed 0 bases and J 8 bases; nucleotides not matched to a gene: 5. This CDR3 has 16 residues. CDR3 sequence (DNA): TGTGCCAGCAGCGTAGAGGGACTAGCGGGGATAGATGAGCAGTTCTTC. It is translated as CASSVEGLAGIDEQFF.

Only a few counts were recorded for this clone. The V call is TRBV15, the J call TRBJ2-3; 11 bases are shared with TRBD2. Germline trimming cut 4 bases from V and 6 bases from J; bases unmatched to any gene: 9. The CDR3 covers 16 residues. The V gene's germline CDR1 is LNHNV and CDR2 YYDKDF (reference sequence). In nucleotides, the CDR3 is TGTGCCACCAGCACCAGGAGTAGCGGGAGGGCTGATACGCAGTATTTT. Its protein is CATSTRSSGRADTQYF.

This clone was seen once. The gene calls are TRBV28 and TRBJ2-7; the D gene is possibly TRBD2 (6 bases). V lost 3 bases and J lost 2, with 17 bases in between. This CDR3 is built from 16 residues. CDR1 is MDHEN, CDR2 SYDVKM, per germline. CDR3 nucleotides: TGTGCCAGCAGTTTTCAGATTGCGGGGCCCCCCTACGAGCAGTACTTC. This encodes CASSFQIAGPPYEQYF.

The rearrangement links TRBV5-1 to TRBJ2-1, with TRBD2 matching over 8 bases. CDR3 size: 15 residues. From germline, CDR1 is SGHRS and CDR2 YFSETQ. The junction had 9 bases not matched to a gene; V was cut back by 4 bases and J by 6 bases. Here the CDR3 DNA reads TGCGCCAGCAGCCCTCACAGCGGGAGAGGCAATGAGCAGTTCTTC. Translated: CASSPHSGRGNEQFF.

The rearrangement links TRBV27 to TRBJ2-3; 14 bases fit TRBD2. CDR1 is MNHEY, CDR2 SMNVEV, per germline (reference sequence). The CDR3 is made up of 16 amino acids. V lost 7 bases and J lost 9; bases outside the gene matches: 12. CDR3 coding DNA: TGTGCCAGCACCCATTTGGGGGGACTAGCGGGAGACACGCAGTATTTT. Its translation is CASTHLGGLAGDTQYF.

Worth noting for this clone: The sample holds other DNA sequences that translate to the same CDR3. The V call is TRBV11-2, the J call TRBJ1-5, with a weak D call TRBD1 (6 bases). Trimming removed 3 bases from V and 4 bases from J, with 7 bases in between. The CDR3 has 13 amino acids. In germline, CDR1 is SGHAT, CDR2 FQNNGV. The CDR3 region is CASSLQGNQPQHF. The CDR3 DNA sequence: TGTGCCAGCAGCTTGCAGGGGAATCAGCCCCAGCATTTT.

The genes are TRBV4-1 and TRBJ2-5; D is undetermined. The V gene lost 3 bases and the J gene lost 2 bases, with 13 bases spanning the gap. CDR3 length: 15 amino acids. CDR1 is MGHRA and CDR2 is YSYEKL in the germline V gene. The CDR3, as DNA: TGCGCCAGCAGCCAGCCCCCGGGTTTACAAGAGACCCAGTACTTC. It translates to CASSQPPGLQETQYF.

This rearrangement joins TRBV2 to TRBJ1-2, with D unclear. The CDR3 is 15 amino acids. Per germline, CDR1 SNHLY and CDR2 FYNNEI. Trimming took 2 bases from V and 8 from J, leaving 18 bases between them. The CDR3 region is CASSETQRESRGYTF. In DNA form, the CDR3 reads TGTGCCAGCAGTGAAACTCAGAGGGAATCGCGGGGCTACACCTTC. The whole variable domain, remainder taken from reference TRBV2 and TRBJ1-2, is EPEVTQTPSHQVTQMGQEVILRCVPISNHLYFYWYRQILGQKVEFLVSFYNNEISEKSEIFDDQFSVERPDGSNFTLKIRSTKLEDSAMYFCASSETQRESRGYTFGSGTRLTVV.

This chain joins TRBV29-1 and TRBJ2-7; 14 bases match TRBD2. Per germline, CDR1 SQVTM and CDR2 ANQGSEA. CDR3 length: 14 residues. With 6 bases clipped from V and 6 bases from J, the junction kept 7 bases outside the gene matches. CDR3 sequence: CSVEMGLAGVEQYF. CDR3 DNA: TGCAGCGTGGAAATGGGACTAGCGGGAGTCGAGCAGTACTTC.

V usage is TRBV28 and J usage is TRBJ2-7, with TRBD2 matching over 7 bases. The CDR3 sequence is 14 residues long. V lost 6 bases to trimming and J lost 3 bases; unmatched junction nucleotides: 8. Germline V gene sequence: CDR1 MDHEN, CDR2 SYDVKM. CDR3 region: CASRRSGSFYEQYF. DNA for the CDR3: TGTGCCAGCAGACGTAGCGGGTCGTTCTACGAGCAGTACTTC. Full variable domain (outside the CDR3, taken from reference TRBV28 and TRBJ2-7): DVKVTQSSRYLVKRTGEKVFLECVQDMDHENMFWYRQDPGLGLRLIYFSYDVKMKEKGDIPEGYSVSREKKERFSLILESASTNQTSMYLCASRRSGSFYEQYFGPGTRLTVT.

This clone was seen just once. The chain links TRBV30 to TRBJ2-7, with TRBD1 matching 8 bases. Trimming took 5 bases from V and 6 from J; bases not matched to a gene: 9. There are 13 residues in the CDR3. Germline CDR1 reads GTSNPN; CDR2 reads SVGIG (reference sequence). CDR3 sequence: CAWSGGTRLEQYV. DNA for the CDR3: TGTGCCTGGTCAGGGGGCACCCGTCTCGAGCAGTACGTC.

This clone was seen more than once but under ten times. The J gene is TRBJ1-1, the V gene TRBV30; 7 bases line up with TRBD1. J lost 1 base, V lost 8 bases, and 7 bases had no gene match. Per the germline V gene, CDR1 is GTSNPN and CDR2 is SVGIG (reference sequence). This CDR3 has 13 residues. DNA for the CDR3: TGTGCCCGACAAGACAGGGAGAACACTGAAGCTTTCTTT. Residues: CARQDRENTEAFF.

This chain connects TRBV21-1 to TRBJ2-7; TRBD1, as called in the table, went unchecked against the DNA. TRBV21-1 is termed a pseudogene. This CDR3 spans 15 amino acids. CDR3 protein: CASSKALFLTVGQYF. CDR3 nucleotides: TGTGCCAGCAGCAAAGCGCTTTTCCTGACAGTGGGGCAGTACTTC.

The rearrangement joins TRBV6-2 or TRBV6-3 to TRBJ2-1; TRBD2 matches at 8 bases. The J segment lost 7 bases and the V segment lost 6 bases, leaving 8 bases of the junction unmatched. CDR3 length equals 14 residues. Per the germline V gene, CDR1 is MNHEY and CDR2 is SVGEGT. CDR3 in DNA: TGTGCCAGCAGCGGGGCGGGAGGTGGTAATGAGCAGTTCTTC. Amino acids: CASSGAGGGNEQFF.

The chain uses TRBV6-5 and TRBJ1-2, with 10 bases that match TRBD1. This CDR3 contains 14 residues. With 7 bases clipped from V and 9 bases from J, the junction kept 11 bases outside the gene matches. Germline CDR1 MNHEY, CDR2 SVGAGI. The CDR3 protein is CASNRDRGPGSYTF. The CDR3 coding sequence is TGTGCCAGCAACCGGGACAGGGGACCGGGAAGCTACACCTTC.

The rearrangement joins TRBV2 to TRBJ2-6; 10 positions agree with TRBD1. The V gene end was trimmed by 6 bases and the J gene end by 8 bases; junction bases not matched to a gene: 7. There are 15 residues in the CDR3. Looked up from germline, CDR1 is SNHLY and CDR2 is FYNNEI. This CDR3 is CASRLGQGSTNVLTF. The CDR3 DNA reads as TGTGCCAGCAGATTGGGACAGGGGTCTACCAACGTCCTGACTTTC.